The T cell receptor (beta chain) described here comes from a study of response to subunit inactivated influenza vaccine. TCRdb re-called the RT-PCR reads through MiXCR, storing one row per CDR3 protein. The profile shows about 180,000 distinct CDR3 sequences, around a tenth of them singletons. This clonotype was seen many times. Its target is not known. Study observations and caveats: With each seasonal influenza vaccination, the authors suggested, few new T cells are recruited.

The CDR3 sequence is 12 residues long. With 7 bases removed from V and 4 bases from J, the gap between germline ends came to 8 bases. The chain is built from TRBV12-3 or TRBV12-4 and TRBJ1-3; D gene ambiguous. The clonotype was recovered from a man in his forties or fifties who received an inactivated influenza vaccine. Sequences were derived from non-naive T cells sorted from PBMCs, sampled on the day of vaccination. The CDR3 region is CASNSRGNTIYF. The CDR3 coding sequence is TGTGCCAGCAACTCCAGGGGAAACACCATATATTTT.